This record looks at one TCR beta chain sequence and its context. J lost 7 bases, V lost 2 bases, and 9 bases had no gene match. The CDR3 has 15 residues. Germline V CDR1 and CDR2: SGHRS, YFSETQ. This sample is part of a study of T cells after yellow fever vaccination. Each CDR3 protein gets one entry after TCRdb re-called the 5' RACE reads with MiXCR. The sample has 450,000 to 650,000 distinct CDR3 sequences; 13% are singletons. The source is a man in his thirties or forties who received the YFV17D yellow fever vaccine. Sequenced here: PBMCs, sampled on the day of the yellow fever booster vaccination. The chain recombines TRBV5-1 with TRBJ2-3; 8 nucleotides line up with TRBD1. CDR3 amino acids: CASSFKDRVPNTQYF. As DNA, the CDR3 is TGCGCCAGCAGCTTTAAGGACAGGGTCCCAAATACGCAGTATTTT.